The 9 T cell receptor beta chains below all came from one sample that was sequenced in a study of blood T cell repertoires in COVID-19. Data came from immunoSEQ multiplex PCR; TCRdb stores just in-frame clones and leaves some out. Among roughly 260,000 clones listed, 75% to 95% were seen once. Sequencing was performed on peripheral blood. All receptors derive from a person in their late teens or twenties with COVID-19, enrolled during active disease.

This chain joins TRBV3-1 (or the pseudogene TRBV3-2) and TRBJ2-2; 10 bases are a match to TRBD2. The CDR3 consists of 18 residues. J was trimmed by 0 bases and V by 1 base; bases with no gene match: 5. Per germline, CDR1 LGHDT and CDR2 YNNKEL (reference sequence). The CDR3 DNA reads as TGTGCCAGCAGCCAAGGGACTAGCGGAGCAACGAACACCGGGGAGCTGTTTTTT. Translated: CASSQGTSGATNTGELFF.

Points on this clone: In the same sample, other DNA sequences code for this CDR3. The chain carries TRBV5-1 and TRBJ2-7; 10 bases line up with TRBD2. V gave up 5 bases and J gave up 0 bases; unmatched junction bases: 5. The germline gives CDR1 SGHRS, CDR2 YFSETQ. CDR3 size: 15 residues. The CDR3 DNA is TGCGCCAGCAGTTTAACTAGCGGGAACTCCTACGAGCAGTACTTC. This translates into CASSLTSGNSYEQYF.

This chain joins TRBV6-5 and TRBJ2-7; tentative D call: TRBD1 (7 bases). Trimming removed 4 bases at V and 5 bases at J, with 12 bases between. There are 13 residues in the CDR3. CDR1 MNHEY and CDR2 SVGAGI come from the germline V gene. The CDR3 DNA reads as TGTGCCAGCAGTTCAGGGGGGTTCAACGAGCAGTACTTC. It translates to CASSSGGFNEQYF.

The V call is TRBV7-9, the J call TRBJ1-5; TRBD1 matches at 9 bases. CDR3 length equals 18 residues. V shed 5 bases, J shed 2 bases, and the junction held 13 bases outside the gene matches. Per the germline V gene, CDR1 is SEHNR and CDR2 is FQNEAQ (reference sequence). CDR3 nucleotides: TGTGCCAGCAGCCCACACCGGGACAGGGTTTATCGCAATCAGCCCCAGCATTTT. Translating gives CASSPHRDRVYRNQPQHF.

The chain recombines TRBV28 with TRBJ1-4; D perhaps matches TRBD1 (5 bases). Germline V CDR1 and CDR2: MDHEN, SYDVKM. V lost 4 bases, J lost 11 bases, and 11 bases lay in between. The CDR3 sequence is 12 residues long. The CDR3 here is CASSSDMQKLFF. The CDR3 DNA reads TGTGCCAGCAGTTCGGACATGCAGAAACTGTTTTTT.

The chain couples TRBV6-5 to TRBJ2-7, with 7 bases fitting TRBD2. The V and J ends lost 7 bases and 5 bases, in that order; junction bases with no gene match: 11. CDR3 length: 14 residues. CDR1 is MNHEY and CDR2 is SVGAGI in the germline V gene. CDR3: CASTPRRESDEQYF. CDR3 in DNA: TGTGCCAGCACACCTCGGCGGGAGAGTGACGAGCAGTACTTC.

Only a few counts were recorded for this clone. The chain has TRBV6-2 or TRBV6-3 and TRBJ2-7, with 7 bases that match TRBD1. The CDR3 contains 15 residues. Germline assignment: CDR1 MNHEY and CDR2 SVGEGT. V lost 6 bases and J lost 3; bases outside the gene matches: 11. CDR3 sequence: CASRYDREESYEQYF. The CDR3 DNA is TGTGCCAGCAGGTACGACAGGGAAGAGAGCTACGAGCAGTACTTC.

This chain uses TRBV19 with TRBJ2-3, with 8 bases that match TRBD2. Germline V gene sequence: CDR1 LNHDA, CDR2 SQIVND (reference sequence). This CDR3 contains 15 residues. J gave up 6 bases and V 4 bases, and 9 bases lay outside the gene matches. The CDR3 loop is CASSRASGSGDTQYF. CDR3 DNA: TGTGCCAGTAGTAGAGCTAGCGGGTCGGGGGATACGCAGTATTTT.

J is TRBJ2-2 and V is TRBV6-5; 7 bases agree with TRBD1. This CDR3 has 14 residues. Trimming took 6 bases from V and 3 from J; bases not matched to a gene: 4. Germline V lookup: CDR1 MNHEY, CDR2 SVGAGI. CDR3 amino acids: CASRQGLYTGELFF. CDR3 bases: TGTGCCAGCAGACAGGGGCTCTACACCGGGGAGCTGTTTTTT.